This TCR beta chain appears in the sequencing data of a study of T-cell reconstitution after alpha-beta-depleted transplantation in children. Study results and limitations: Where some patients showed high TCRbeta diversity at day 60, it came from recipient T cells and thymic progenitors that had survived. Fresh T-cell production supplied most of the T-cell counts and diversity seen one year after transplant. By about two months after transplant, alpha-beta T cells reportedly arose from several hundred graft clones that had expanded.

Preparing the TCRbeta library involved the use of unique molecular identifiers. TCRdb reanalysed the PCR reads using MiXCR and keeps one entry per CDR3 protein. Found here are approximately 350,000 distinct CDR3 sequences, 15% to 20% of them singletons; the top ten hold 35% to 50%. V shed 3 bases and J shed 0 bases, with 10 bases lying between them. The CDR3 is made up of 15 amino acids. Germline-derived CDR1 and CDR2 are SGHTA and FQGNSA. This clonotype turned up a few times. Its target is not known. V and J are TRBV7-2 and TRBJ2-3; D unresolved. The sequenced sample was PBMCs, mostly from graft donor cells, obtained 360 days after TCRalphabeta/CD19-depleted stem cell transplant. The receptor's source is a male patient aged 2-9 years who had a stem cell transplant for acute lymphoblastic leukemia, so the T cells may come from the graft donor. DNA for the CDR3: TGTGCCAGCAGCTTTCGACGGCCTAGCACAGATACGCAGTATTTT. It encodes CASSFRRPSTDTQYF.